Shown below are 24 T cell receptor beta chains from a single sample sequenced in a study of blood T cell repertoires in COVID-19. Clones were read by immunoSEQ multiplex PCR, and TCRdb kept only the in-frame ones, dropping some. The sample lists over 70,000 clones; 75% to 85% were seen once. The sequencing sample was made of peripheral blood. The origin of the receptors is a woman of 80 years or more with acute or convalescent COVID-19.

V is TRBV18 and J is TRBJ2-7; 8 bases map to TRBD1. CDR3 size: 15 residues. Germline CDR1 is KGHSH and CDR2 is LQKENI. The V and J ends lost 3 bases and 2 bases, in that order; junction bases with no gene match: 6. This chain's CDR3 is CASSPRDRHPYEQYF. In DNA form, the CDR3 reads TGTGCCAGCTCACCGCGGGACAGGCATCCCTACGAGCAGTACTTC.

The chain employs TRBV29-1 and TRBJ2-3; 10 bases align to TRBD2. J lost 4 bases, V lost 6 bases, and 13 bases had no gene match. CDR1 SQVTM and CDR2 ANQGSEA come from the germline V gene. The CDR3 has 16 amino acids. CDR3 bases: TGCAGCGTCGCGAGGACTAGCGGAGAGGGGCCAGATACGCAGTATTTT. As protein: CSVARTSGEGPDTQYF.

This sequence joins TRBV18 and TRBJ2-1; a weak D match, TRBD2 (6 bases). The germline V and J ends were trimmed by 2 bases and 7 bases, with 15 bases remaining between them. CDR3 length equals 15 residues. Germline CDR1 and CDR2: KGHSH and LQKENI. CDR3 DNA: TGTGCCAGCTCACCAGTACGGGAGTCGAGGAATGAGCAGTTCTTC. Translation gives CASSPVRESRNEQFF.

This clone turned up a few times. The CDR3 sequence is CASSLAGAGGWTEAFF. Here the CDR3 DNA reads TGTGCCAGCAGCTTAGCGGGAGCGGGAGGGTGGACTGAAGCTTTCTTT. This sequence joins TRBV7-2 and TRBJ1-1; D not certain. The CDR3 sequence is 16 residues long. CDR1 and CDR2 from the germline V gene are SGHTA and FQGNSA. V lost 0 bases and J 5 bases, leaving 16 bases between the germline ends.

The rearrangement links TRBV29-1 to TRBJ2-3, with TRBD1 identical over 7 bases. J lost 6 bases, V lost 5 bases, and 11 bases had no gene match. Germline CDR1 SQVTM, CDR2 ANQGSEA. This CDR3 is 14 amino acids long. As DNA, the CDR3 is TGCAGCGTTCTAGAGGGGGCGCTTTTGGATACGCAGTATTTT. This encodes CSVLEGALLDTQYF.

This chain joins TRBV5-1 and TRBJ2-5; D might be TRBD2 (5 bases). This CDR3 is built from 14 residues. V shed 4 bases and J shed 5 bases, with 15 bases lying between them. Germline V lookup: CDR1 SGHRS, CDR2 YFSETQ. The CDR3 DNA is TGCGCCAGCAGCCCCGGCGGGCAGGAGGAGACCCAGTACTTC. This translates into CASSPGGQEETQYF.

The rearrangement uses TRBV30 and TRBJ1-5; 8 positions match TRBD1. The CDR3 is made up of 14 amino acids. Germline CDR1 GTSNPN, CDR2 SVGIG (reference sequence). Losses at the gene ends were 4 bases for V and 4 bases for J; bases not matched to a gene: 6. CDR3 residues: CAWNVGTGNQPQHF. The CDR3 coding sequence is TGTGCCTGGAACGTCGGGACAGGTAATCAGCCCCAGCATTTT.

The chain couples TRBV11-2 to TRBJ2-1; TRBD2 might be the D (7 bases). The germline V and J ends were trimmed by 7 bases and 5 bases, with 21 bases remaining between them. Germline V gene data show CDR1 as SGHAT and CDR2 as FQNNGV. CDR3 length: 16 residues. The CDR3 DNA sequence: TGTGCCAGCACCTCAGGAGGGGGGGCTGGTAACAATGAGCAGTTCTTC. Translation: CASTSGGGAGNNEQFF.

As for this clone: The sample contains more than one DNA sequence encoding this CDR3. In DNA, the CDR3 is TGTGCCAGCAGCACCCAGGGGGCTCGTAATTCACCCCTCCACTTT. Its translation: CASSTQGARNSPLHF. The chain combines TRBV9 with TRBJ1-6; 8 bases match TRBD1. The CDR3 is 15 residues long. Germline V gene data show CDR1 as SGDLS and CDR2 as YYNGEE. The ends lost 4 bases at V and 6 bases at J; junction bases unmatched: 6. Looking up the rest from reference TRBV9 and TRBJ1-6 gives the full variable domain: DSGVTQTPKHLITATGQRVTLRCSPRSGDLSVYWYQQSLDQGLQFLIQYYNGEERAKGNILERFSAQQFPDLHSELNLSSLELGDSALYFCASSTQGARNSPLHFGNGTRLTVT.

The chain links TRBV7-3 to TRBJ2-7; 10 bases fit TRBD2. After removal of 5 bases from V and 3 bases from J, the junction contained 7 bases not matched to a gene. CDR3 length: 15 residues. CDR1 SGHTA and CDR2 FQGTGA come from the germline V gene. The CDR3 bases are TGTGCCAGCAGCGGAGGAGCGGGAGGGAACTACGAGCAGTACTTC. Protein product: CASSGGAGGNYEQYF.

V and J are TRBV5-4 and TRBJ1-2; 7 nucleotides match TRBD1. Trimming at V came to 1 base and at J to 8 bases, leaving 5 bases not matched to a gene. CDR1 and CDR2 (germline): SGHNT, YYREEE (reference sequence). The CDR3 runs to 13 residues. DNA of the CDR3: TGTGCCAGCAGCTTGACAGGGGCAGGAGGCTACACCTTC. Its protein is CASSLTGAGGYTF.

This rearrangement joins TRBV19 to TRBJ1-1, with 7 bases matching TRBD1. Germline V gives CDR1 LNHDA, CDR2 SQIVND (reference sequence). The CDR3 totals 15 residues. Trimming removed 3 bases from V and 0 bases from J; junction bases left unmatched: 4. The chain's CDR3 is CASSMDRPMNTEAFF. The CDR3 DNA is TGTGCCAGTAGTATGGACAGGCCTATGAACACTGAAGCTTTCTTT.

The CDR3 reads CASSLPGTSGMSSYNEQFF. Written as DNA, the CDR3 is TGTGCCAGCAGCTTGCCGGGGACTAGCGGGATGAGCTCCTACAATGAGCAGTTCTTC. The chain combines TRBV7-3 with TRBJ2-1; 13 bases agree with TRBD2. J was trimmed by 0 bases and V by 3 bases; bases with no gene match: 8. The CDR3 loop spans 19 amino acids. CDR1 is SGHTA and CDR2 is FQGTGA in the germline V gene. The full variable domain, with the rest looked up from reference TRBV7-3 and TRBJ2-1, is GAGVSQTPSNKVTEKGKYVELRCDPISGHTALYWYRQSLGQGPEFLIYFQGTGAADDSGLPNDRFFAVRPEGSVSTLKIQRTERGDSAVYLCASSLPGTSGMSSYNEQFFGPGTRLTVL.

The rearrangement links TRBV24-1 to TRBJ1-3; D uncertain. Trimming removed 7 bases from V and 3 bases from J, with 15 bases in between. The CDR3 is 15 amino acids. Germline CDR1 is KGHDR and CDR2 is SFDVKD. The CDR3, as DNA: TGTGCCACCAGCTTGGAGGGCAGACGTGGAAACACCATATATTTT. As protein: CATSLEGRRGNTIYF.

The chain uses TRBV27 and TRBJ1-6; D ambiguous. The CDR3 loop spans 13 amino acids. Germline values: CDR1 MNHEY, CDR2 SMNVEV (reference sequence). With 4 bases removed from V and 3 bases from J, the gap between germline ends came to 4 bases. The CDR3 region is CASSSNYNSPLHF. The CDR3 nucleotides read TGTGCCAGCAGTTCAAACTATAATTCACCCCTCCACTTT.

The chain uses TRBV2 and TRBJ2-3, with TRBD2 as a possible D gene (6 bases). CDR3 length: 14 amino acids. Trimming left V 7 bases short and J 1 base short, with 12 bases between. Looked up from germline, CDR1 is SNHLY and CDR2 is FYNNEI. CDR3: CASNSGLRTDTQYF. In DNA, the CDR3 is TGTGCCAGCAACTCGGGACTTCGCACAGATACGCAGTATTTT. The entire variable domain, with the rest obtained from reference TRBV2 and TRBJ2-3, is as follows: EPEVTQTPSHQVTQMGQEVILRCVPISNHLYFYWYRQILGQKVEFLVSFYNNEISEKSEIFDDQFSVERPDGSNFTLKIRSTKLEDSAMYFCASNSGLRTDTQYFGPGTRLTVL.

The chain links TRBV27 to TRBJ1-5; D gene uncertain. The germline V gene encodes CDR1 MNHEY and CDR2 SMNVEV (reference sequence). The CDR3 extends over 18 amino acids. Trimming took off 3 bases at V and 6 bases at J, with 24 bases between the two ends. CDR3: CASSFYLLDLWERQPQHF. CDR3 in DNA: TGTGCCAGCAGTTTTTACCTCCTGGACCTCTGGGAGCGTCAGCCCCAGCATTTT.

The J gene is TRBJ2-3, the V gene TRBV7-6, with D perhaps TRBD2 (7 bases). The V gene's germline CDR1 is SGHVS and CDR2 FNYEAQ. With 5 bases removed from V and 2 bases from J, the gap between germline ends came to 17 bases. The CDR3 covers 16 residues. The CDR3: CASSPRPGGPTDTQYF. The DNA for the CDR3 is TGTGCCAGCAGCCCCCGCCCGGGGGGCCCCACAGATACGCAGTATTTT.

This clone was seen a single time. This sequence joins TRBV11-2 and TRBJ1-1; 10 positions match TRBD1. Germline CDR1 SGHAT, CDR2 FQNNGV. This CDR3 spans 14 amino acids. V lost 3 bases to trimming and J lost 5 bases; unmatched junction nucleotides: 3. The CDR3 DNA is TGTGCCAGCAGCTTGCGGACAGGGGGGACTGAAGCTTTCTTT. This codes for CASSLRTGGTEAFF.

This chain links TRBV7-9 with TRBJ1-6, with D perhaps TRBD1 (6 bases). The germline V and J ends were trimmed by 2 bases and 9 bases, with 17 bases remaining between them. CDR1 is SEHNR and CDR2 is FQNEAQ in the germline V gene (reference sequence). CDR3 length equals 16 residues. The CDR3 DNA reads as TGTGCCAGCAGCTTATCGGGGGGCATTTGGAGTTCACCCCTCCACTTT. Translation gives CASSLSGGIWSSPLHF.

The chain has TRBV18 and TRBJ2-7, with 12 bases that match TRBD1. This CDR3 contains 17 residues. Germline V gene data show CDR1 as KGHSH and CDR2 as LQKENI. Trimming at V came to 5 bases and at J to 6 bases, leaving 14 bases not matched to a gene. The CDR3 spells CASSTYEDWDRGPEQYF. CDR3 coding DNA: TGTGCCAGCTCAACATACGAAGACTGGGACAGGGGGCCCGAGCAGTACTTC. The full variable domain, rest sourced from reference TRBV18 and TRBJ2-7, is NAGVMQNPRHLVRRRGQEARLRCSPMKGHSHVYWYRQLPEEGLKFMVYLQKENIIDESGMPKERFSAEFPKEGPSILRIQQVVRGDSAAYFCASSTYEDWDRGPEQYFGPGTRLTVT.

This CDR3 reads CASSPGQGSYNEQFF. CDR3 in DNA: TGCGCCAGCAGCCCTGGACAGGGGTCCTACAATGAGCAGTTCTTC. The J gene is TRBJ2-1, the V gene TRBV4-3, with 9 bases fitting TRBD1. The V segment lost 4 bases and the J segment 1 base; nucleotides outside the gene matches: 2. Looked up from germline, CDR1 is LGHNA and CDR2 is YSLEER. The CDR3 has 15 amino acids.

The rearrangement links TRBV5-3 to TRBJ2-2; 12 bases are shared with TRBD2. TRBV5-3 is assigned to the ORF class and has an uncertain function. This CDR3 is 18 amino acids long. V was clipped by 4 bases and J by 6 bases; unmatched bases: 13. The CDR3 reads CARSPRSSGGAGPGELFF. The CDR3 coding sequence is TGTGCCAGAAGCCCCCGGTCTAGCGGGGGGGCCGGGCCCGGGGAGCTGTTTTTT.

The chain uses TRBV6-5 and TRBJ2-7; 8 positions match TRBD2. Germline loops: CDR1 MNHEY, CDR2 SVGAGI. The CDR3 has 14 amino acids. J was trimmed by 7 bases and V by 2 bases; bases with no gene match: 7. CDR3 loop: CASSYDGRAREQYF. CDR3 DNA: TGTGCCAGCAGTTACGACGGGAGGGCCCGTGAGCAGTACTTC.